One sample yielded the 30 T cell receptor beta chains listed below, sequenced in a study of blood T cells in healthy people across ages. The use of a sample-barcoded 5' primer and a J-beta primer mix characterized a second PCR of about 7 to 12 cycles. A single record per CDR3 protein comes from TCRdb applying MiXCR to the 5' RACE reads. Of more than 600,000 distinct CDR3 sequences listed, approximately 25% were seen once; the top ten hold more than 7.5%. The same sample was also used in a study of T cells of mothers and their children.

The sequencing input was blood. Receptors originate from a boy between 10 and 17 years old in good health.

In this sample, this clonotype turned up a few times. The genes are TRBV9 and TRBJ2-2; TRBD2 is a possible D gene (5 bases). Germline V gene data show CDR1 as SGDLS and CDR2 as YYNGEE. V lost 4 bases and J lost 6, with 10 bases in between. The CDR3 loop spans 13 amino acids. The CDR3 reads CASSPEAPGELFF. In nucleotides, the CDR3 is TGTGCCAGCAGCCCGGAGGCCCCCGGGGAGCTGTTTTTT. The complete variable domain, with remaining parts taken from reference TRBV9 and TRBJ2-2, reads DSGVTQTPKHLITATGQRVTLRCSPRSGDLSVYWYQQSLDQGLQFLIQYYNGEERAKGNILERFSAQQFPDLHSELNLSSLELGDSALYFCASSPEAPGELFFGEGSRLTVL.

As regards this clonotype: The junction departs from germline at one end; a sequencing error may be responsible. CDR3 region: CASRRSGGETRYF. CDR3 bases: TGTGCCAGCAGGAGAAGTGGAGGCGAGACCCGGTACTTC. The V gene is TRBV7-2, the J gene TRBJ2-5; D is perhaps TRBD2 (5 bases). The CDR3 is 13 residues long. Germline-derived CDR1 and CDR2 are SGHTA and FQGNSA. The full variable domain, completed using reference TRBV7-2 and TRBJ2-5, is GAGVSQSPSNKVTEKGKDVELRCDPISGHTALYWYRQSLGQGLEFLIYFQGNSAPDKSGLPSDRFSAERTGGSVSTLTIQRTQQEDSAVYLCASRRSGGETRYFGPGTRLLVL.

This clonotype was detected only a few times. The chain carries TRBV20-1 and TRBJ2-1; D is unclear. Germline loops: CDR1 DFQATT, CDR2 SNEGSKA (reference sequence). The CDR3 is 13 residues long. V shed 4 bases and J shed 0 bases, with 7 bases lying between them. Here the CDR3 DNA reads TGCAGTGCTACATTCAGCTCCTACAATGAGCAGTTCTTC. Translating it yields CSATFSSYNEQFF.

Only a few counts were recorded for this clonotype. The CDR3 is CASSQERGGEETQYF. The CDR3 nucleotides are TGCGCCAGCAGCCAGGAGCGGGGAGGTGAAGAGACCCAGTACTTC. The chain combines TRBV4-3 with TRBJ2-5; 7 nucleotides match TRBD2. The CDR3 is 15 amino acids. The ends lost 3 bases at V and 3 bases at J; junction bases unmatched: 7. Germline V gives CDR1 LGHNA, CDR2 YSLEER.

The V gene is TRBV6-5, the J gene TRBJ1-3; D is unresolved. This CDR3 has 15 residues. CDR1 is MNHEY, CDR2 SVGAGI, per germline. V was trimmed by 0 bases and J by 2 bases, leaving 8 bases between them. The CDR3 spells CASSYSERAGNTIYF. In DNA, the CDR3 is TGTGCCAGCAGTTACTCGGAGAGAGCTGGAAACACCATATATTTT.

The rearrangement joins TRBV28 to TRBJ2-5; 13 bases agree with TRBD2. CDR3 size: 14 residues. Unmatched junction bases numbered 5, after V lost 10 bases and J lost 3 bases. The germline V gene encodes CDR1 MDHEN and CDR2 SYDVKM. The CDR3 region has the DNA TGTGCCACCAGGACTAGCGGGGGTGAAGAGACCCAGTACTTC. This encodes CATRTSGGEETQYF.

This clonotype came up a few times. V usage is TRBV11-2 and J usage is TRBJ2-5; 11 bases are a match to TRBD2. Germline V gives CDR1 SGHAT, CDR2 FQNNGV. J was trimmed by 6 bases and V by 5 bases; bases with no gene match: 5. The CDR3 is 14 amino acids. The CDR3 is CASSPLAGVQTQYF. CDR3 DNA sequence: TGTGCCAGCAGCCCACTAGCGGGGGTACAGACCCAGTACTTC. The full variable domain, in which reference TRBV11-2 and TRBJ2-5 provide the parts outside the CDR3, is EAGVAQSPRYKIIEKRQSVAFWCNPISGHATLYWYQQILGQGPKLLIQFQNNGVVDDSQLPKDRFSAERLKGVDSTLKIQPAKLEDSAVYLCASSPLAGVQTQYFGPGTRLLVL.

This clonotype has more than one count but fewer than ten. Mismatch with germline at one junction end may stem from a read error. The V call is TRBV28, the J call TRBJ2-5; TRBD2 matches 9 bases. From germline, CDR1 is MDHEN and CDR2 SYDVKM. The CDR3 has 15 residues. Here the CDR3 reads CASSLEAGGWETRYF. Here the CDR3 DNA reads TGTGCCAGCAGTTTAGAAGCGGGAGGTTGGGAGACCCGGTACTTC.

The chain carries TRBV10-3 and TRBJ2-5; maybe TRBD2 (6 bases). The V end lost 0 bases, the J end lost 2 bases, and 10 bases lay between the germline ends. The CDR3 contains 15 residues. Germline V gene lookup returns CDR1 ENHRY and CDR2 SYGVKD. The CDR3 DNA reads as TGTGCCATCAGTGAGTCGGGGGGAACTCAAGAGACCCAGTACTTC. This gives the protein CAISESGGTQETQYF.

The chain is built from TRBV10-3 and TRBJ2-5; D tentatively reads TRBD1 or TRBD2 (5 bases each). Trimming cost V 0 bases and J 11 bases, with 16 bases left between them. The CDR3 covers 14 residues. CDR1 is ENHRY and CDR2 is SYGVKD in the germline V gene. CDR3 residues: CAISESEQVWEQYF. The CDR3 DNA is TGTGCCATCAGTGAGTCTGAACAGGTATGGGAGCAGTACTTC.

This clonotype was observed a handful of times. The CDR3 coding sequence is TGCGCCAGCAGTCCAACGGGGGTGGTCTACGAGCAGTACTTC. Translation gives CASSPTGVVYEQYF. V gene TRBV5-1 combines with J gene TRBJ2-5; possible D gene TRBD2, 6 bases. The last part of the DNA fits TRBJ2-7 better; the J call may be wrong. Germline CDR1 and CDR2: SGHRS and YFSETQ. The CDR3 extends over 14 amino acids.

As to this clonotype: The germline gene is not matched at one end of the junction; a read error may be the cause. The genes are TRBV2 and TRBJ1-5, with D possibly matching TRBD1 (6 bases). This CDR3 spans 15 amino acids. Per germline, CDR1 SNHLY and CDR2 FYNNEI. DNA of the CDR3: TGTGCCAGCAGAGAAGGGGCGGGGGCGGGACAGCCCCAGCATTTT. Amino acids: CASREGAGAGQPQHF. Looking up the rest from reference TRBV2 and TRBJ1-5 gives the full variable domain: EPEVTQTPSHQVTQMGQEVILRCVPISNHLYFYWYRQILGQKVEFLVSFYNNEISEKSEIFDDQFSVERPDGSNFTLKIRSTKLEDSAMYFCASREGAGAGQPQHFGDGTRLSIL.

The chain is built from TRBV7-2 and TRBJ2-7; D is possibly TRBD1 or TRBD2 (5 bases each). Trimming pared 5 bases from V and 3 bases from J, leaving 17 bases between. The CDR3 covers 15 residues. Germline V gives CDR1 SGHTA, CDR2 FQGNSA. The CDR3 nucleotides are TGTGCCAGCAGCCCCCGGACCGGGGCCCTCTACGAGCAGTACTTC. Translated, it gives CASSPRTGALYEQYF. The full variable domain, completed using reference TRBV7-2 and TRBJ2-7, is GAGVSQSPSNKVTEKGKDVELRCDPISGHTALYWYRQSLGQGLEFLIYFQGNSAPDKSGLPSDRFSAERTGGSVSTLTIQRTQQEDSAVYLCASSPRTGALYEQYFGPGTRLTVT.

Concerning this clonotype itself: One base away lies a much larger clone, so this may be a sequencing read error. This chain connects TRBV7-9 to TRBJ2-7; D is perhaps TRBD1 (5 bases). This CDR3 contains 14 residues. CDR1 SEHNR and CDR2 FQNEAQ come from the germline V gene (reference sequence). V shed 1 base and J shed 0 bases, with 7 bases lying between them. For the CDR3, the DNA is TGTGCCAGCAGCTTAGATCAGGGCTCCTACGAGCAGTACTTC. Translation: CASSLDQGSYEQYF. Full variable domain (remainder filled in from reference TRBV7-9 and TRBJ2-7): DTGVSQNPRHKITKRGQNVTFRCDPISEHNRLYWYRQTLGQGPEFLTYFQNEAQLEKSRLLSDRFSAERPKGSFSTLEIQRTEQGDSAMYLCASSLDQGSYEQYFGPGTRLTVT.

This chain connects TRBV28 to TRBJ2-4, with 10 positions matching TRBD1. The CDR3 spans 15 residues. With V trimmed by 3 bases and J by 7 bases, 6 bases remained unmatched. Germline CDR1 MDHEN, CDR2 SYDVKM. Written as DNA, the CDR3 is TGTGCCAGCAGTTTTTTGAGACAGGGGGCGAACATTCAGTACTTC. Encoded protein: CASSFLRQGANIQYF.

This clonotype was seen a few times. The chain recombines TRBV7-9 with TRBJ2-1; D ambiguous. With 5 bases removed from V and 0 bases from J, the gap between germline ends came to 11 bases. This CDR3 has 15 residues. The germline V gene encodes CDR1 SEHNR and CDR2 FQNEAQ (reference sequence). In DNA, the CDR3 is TGTGCCAGCAGCCCCCTTTGGAGCTCCTACAATGAGCAGTTCTTC. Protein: CASSPLWSSYNEQFF.

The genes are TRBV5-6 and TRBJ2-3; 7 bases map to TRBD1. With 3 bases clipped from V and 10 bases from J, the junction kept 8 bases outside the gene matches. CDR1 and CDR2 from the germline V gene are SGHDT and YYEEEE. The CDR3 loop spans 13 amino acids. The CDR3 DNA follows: TGTGCCAGCAGCTCAAGGGGGCTTATCGCGCAGTATTTT. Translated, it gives CASSSRGLIAQYF.

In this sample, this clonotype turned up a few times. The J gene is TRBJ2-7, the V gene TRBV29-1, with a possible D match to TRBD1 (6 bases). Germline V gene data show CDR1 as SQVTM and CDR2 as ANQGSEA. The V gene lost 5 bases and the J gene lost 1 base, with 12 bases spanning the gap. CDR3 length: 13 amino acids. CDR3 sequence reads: CSVNRVNSYEQYF. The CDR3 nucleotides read TGCAGCGTTAACAGGGTGAATTCCTACGAGCAGTACTTC.

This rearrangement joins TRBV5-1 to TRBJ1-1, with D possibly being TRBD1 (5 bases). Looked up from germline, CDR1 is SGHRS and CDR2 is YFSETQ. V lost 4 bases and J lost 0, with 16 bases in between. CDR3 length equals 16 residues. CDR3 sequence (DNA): TGCGCCAGCAGCCTGACAGAACCAGTCATGAACACTGAAGCTTTCTTT. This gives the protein CASSLTEPVMNTEAFF.

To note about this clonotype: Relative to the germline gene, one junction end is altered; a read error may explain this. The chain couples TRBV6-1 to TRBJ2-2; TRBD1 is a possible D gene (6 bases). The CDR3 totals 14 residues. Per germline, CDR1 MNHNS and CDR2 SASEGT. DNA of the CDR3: TGTGCCAGCAGTAGCAGGGGTCCGACCGGGGAGCTGTTCTTT. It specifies CASSSRGPTGELFF.

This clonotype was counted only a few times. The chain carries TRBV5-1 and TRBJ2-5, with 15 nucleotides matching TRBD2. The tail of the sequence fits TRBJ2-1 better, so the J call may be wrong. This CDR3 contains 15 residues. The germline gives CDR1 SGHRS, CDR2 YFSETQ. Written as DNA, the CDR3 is TGCGCCAGCAGCTGGGGACTAGCGGGGGGCAATGAGCAGTTCTTC. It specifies CASSWGLAGGNEQFF.

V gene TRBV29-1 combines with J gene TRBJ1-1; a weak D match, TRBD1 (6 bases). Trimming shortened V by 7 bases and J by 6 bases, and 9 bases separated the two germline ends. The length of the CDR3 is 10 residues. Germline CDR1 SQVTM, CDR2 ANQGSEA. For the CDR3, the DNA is TGCAGCGGGAAGGGGGCTGAAGCTTTCTTT. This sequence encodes CSGKGAEAFF. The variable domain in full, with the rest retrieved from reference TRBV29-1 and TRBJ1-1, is SAVISQKPSRDICQRGTSLTIQCQVDSQVTMMFWYRQQPGQSLTLIATANQGSEATYESGFVIDKFPISRPNLTFSTLTVSNMSPEDSSIYLCSGKGAEAFFGQGTRLTVV.

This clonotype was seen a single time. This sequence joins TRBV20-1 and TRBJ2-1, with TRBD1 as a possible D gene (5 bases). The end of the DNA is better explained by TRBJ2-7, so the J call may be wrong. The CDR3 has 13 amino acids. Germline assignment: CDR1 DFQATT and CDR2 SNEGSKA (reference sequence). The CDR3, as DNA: TGCAGTGCTCCTCATGGGGCTTCAGACGAGCAGTACTTC. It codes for CSAPHGASDEQYF.

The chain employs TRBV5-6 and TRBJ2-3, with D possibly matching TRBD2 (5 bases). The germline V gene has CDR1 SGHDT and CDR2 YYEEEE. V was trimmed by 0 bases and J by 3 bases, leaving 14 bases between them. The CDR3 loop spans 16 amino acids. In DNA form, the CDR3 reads TGTGCCAGCAGCTTGGTGGAGGCTACCCGAACAGATACGCAGTATTTT. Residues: CASSLVEATRTDTQYF.

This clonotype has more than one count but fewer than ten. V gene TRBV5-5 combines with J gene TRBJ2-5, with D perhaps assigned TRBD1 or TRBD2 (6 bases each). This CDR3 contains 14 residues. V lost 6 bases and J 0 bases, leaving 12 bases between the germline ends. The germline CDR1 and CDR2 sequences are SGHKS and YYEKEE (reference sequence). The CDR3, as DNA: TGTGCCAGCAATAGCGGACAGTACCAAGAGACCCAGTACTTC. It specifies CASNSGQYQETQYF.

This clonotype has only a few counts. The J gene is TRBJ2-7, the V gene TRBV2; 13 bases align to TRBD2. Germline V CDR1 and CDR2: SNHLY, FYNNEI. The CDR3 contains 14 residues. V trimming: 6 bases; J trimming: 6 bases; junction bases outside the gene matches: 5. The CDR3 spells CASRETSGRSEQYF. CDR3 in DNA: TGTGCCAGCAGAGAGACTAGCGGGAGGAGCGAGCAGTACTTC.

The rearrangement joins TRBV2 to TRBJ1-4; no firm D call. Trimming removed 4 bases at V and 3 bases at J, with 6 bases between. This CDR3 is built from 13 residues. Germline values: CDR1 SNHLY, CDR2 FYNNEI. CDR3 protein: CASSGESNEKLFF. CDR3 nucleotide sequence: TGTGCCAGCAGTGGGGAGTCTAATGAAAAACTGTTTTTT.

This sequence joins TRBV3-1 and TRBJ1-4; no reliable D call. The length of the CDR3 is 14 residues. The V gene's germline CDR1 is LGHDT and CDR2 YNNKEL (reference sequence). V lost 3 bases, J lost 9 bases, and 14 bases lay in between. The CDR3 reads CASSQKKVGKKLFF. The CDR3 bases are TGTGCCAGCAGCCAGAAAAAAGTAGGAAAAAAACTGTTTTTT. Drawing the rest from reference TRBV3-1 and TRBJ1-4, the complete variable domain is DTAVSQTPKYLVTQMGNDKSIKCEQNLGHDTMYWYKQDSKKFLKIMFSYNNKELIINETVPNRFSPKSPDKAHLNLHINSLELGDSAVYFCASSQKKVGKKLFFGSGTQLSVL.

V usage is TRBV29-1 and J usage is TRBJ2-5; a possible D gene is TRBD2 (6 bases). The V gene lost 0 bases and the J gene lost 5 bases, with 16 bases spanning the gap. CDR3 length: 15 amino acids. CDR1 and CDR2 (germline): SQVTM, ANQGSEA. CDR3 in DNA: TGCAGCGTTGAAGATCTTTATCTAGCGAGGGAGACCCAGTACTTC. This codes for CSVEDLYLARETQYF.

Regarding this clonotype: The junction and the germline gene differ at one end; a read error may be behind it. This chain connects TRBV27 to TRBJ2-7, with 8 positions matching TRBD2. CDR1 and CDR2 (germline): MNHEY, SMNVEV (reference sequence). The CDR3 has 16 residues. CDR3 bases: TGTGCCGGCAGTTCCCAATCCCCGGGGGGGCCGGAGGAGCAGTACTTC. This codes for CAGSSQSPGGPEEQYF.